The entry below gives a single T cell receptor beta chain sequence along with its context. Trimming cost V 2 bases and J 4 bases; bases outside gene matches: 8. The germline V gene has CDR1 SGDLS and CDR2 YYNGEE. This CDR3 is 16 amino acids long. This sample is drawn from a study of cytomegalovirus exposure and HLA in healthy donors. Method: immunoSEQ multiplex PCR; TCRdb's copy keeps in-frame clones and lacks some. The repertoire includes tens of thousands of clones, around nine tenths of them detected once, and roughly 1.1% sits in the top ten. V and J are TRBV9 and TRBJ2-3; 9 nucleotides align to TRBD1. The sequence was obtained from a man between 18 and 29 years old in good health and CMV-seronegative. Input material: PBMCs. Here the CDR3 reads CASSVGGGQGADTQYF. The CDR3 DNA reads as TGTGCCAGCAGCGTCGGAGGGGGACAGGGTGCAGATACGCAGTATTTT.